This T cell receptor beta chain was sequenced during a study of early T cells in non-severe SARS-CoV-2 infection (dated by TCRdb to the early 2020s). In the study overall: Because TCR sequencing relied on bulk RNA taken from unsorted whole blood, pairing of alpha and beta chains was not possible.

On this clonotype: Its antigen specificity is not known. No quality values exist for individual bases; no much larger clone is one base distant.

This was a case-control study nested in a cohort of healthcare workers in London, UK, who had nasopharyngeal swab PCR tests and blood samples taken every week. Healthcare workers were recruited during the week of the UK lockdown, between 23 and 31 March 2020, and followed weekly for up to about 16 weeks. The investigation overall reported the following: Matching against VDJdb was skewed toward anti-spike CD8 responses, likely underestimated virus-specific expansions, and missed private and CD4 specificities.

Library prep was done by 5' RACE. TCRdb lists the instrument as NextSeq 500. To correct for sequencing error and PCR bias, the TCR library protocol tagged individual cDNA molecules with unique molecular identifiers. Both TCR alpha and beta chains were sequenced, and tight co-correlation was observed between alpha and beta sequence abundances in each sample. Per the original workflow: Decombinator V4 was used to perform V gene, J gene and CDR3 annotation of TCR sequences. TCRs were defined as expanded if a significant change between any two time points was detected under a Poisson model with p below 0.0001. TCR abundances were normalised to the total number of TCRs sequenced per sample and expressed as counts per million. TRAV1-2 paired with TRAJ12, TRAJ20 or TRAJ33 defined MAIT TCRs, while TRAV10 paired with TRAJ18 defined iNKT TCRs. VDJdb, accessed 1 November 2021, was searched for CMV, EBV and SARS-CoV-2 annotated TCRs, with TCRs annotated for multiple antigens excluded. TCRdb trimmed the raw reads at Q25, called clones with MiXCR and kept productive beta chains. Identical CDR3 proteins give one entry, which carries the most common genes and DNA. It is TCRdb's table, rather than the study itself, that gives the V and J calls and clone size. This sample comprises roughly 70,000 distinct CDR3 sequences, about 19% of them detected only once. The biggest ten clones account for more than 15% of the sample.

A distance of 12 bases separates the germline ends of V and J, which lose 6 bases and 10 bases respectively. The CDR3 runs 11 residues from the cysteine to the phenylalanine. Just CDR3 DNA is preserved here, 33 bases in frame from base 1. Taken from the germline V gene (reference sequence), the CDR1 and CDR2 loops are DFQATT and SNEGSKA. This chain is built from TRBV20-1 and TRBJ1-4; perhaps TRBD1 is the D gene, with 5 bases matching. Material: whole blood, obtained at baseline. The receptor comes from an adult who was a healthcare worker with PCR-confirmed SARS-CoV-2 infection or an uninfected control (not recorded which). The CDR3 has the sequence CSALGQGKLFF. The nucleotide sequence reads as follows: TGCAGTGCCCTGGGGCAGGGAAAACTGTTTTTT.